The 4 T cell receptor beta chains in this list originate from one sample, sequenced in a study of post-analysis software for immune sequencing data. The study, taken as a whole, reports: Patients had higher frequencies than controls of four to six TRBV segments, including TRBV5-6, TRBV5-1 and TRBV20-1.

Prepared TCR beta cDNA libraries contained unique molecular identifiers. TCRdb used MiXCR to reprocess the PCR reads, holding one entry per CDR3 protein. The sample holds about 430,000 distinct CDR3 sequences, 39% seen once. For these TCRs, the target antigens are not known. The source material was blood. Receptors originate from a girl aged 2 to 10 with multiple sclerosis.

J is TRBJ2-7 and V is TRBV20-1; D gene unclear. Germline values: CDR1 DFQATT, CDR2 SNEGSKA (reference sequence). The CDR3 extends over 11 amino acids. Between the trimmed V and J ends, which lost 3 bases and 5 bases, there was a span of 8 bases. CDR3 sequence: CSARFIDEQYF. DNA for the CDR3: TGCAGTGCTAGGTTTATCGACGAGCAGTACTTC.

The chain links TRBV7-9 to TRBJ2-1, with D perhaps being TRBD1 or TRBD2 (6 bases each). CDR1 is SEHNR and CDR2 is FQNEAQ in the germline V gene (reference sequence). V was cut by 5 bases and J by 11 bases, with 13 bases left in between. This CDR3 spans 12 amino acids. CDR3 amino acids: CASSPRGGQQFF. In DNA, the CDR3 is TGTGCCAGCAGCCCCAGAGGGGGGCAGCAGTTCTTC.

This clonotype was found a few times. The chain is built from TRBV20-1 and TRBJ1-2; D remains ambiguous. This CDR3 is 13 amino acids long. Deletions cut 2 bases from V and 0 bases from J, with 7 bases between. Per germline, CDR1 DFQATT and CDR2 SNEGSKA (reference sequence). This CDR3 is CSARSTSNYGYTF. DNA for the CDR3: TGCAGTGCTAGATCTACCTCTAACTATGGCTACACCTTC.

This sequence joins TRBV10-3 and TRBJ2-1; D is uncertain. The CDR3 totals 14 residues. The V and J ends lost 10 bases and 5 bases respectively, with 18 bases between them. Germline assignment: CDR1 ENHRY and CDR2 SYGVKD. The CDR3 is CATSSFQPNNEQFF. CDR3 coding DNA: TGTGCCACCAGCTCTTTTCAACCCAACAATGAGCAGTTCTTC.